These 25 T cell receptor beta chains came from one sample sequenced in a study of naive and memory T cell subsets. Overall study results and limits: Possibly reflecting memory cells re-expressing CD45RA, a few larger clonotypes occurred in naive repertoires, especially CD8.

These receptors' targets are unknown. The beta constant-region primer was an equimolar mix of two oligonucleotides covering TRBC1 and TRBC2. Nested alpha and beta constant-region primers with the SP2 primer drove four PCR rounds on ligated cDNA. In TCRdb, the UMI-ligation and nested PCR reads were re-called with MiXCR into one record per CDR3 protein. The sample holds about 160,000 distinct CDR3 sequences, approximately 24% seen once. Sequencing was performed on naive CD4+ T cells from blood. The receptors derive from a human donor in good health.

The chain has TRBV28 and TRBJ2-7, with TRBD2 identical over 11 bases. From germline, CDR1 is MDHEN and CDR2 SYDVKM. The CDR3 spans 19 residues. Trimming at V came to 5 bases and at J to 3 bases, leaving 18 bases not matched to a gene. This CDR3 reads CASSRYGLAGQTPYYEQYF. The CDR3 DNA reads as TGTGCCAGCAGTAGGTACGGACTAGCGGGCCAAACCCCCTACTACGAGCAGTACTTC.

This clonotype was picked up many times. The CDR3 nucleotides read TGTGCCATCGGACGGGGCGGGGAGCTGTTTTTT. It is translated as CAIGRGGELFF. The chain joins TRBV10-3 to TRBJ2-2, with a weak D call TRBD2 (5 bases). This CDR3 region has 11 residues. CDR1 and CDR2 from the germline V gene are ENHRY and SYGVKD. Trimming removed 8 bases at V and 7 bases at J, with 8 bases between.

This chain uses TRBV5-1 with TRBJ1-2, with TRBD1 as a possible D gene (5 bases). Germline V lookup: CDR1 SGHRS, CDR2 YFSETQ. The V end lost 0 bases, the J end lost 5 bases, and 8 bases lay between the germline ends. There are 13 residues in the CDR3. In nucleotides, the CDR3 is TGCGCCAGCAGCTTGGACAGGCCATATGGCTACACCTTC. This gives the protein CASSLDRPYGYTF.

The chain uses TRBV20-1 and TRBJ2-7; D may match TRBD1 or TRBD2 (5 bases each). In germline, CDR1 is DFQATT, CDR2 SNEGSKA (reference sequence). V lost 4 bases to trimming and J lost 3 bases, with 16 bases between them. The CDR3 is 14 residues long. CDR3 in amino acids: CSAIPGTDIYEQYF. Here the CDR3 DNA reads TGCAGTGCTATTCCCGGGACCGATATCTACGAGCAGTACTTC.

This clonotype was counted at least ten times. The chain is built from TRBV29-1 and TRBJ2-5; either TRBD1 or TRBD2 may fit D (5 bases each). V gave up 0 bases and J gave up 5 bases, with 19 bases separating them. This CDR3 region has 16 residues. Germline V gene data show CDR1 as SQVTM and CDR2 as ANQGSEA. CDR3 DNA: TGCAGCGTTGAAGATCGTAGAGGGGTAAAATCGGAGACCCAGTACTTC. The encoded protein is CSVEDRRGVKSETQYF.

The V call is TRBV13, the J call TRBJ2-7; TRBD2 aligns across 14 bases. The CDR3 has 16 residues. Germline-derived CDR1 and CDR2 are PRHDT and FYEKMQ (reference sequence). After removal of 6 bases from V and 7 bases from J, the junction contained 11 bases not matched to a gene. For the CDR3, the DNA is TGTGCCAGCAGTTCGAGACTAGCGGGAGGGCCGCGGGAGCAGTACTTC. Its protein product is CASSSRLAGGPREQYF.

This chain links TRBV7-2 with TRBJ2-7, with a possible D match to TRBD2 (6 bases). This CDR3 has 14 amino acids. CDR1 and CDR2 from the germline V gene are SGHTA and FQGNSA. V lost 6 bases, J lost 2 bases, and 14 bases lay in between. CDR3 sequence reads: CASRGWDSPYEQYF. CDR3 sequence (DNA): TGTGCCAGCAGGGGTTGGGACTCTCCCTACGAGCAGTACTTC. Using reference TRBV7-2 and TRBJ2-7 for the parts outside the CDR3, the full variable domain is GAGVSQSPSNKVTEKGKDVELRCDPISGHTALYWYRQSLGQGLEFLIYFQGNSAPDKSGLPSDRFSAERTGGSVSTLTIQRTQQEDSAVYLCASRGWDSPYEQYFGPGTRLTVT.

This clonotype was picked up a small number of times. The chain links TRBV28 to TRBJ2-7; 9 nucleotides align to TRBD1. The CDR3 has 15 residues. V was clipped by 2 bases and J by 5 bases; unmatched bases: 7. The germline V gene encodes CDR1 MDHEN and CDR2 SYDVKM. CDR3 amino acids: CASSLSSTGGHEQYF. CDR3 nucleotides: TGTGCCAGCAGTTTAAGTAGCACAGGGGGCCACGAGCAGTACTTC.

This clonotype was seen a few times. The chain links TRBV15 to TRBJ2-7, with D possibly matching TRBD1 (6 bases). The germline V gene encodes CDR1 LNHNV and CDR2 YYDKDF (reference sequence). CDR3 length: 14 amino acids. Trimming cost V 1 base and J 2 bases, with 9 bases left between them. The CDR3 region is CATSRAWGPYEQYF. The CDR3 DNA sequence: TGTGCCACCAGCAGAGCCTGGGGGCCCTACGAGCAGTACTTC.

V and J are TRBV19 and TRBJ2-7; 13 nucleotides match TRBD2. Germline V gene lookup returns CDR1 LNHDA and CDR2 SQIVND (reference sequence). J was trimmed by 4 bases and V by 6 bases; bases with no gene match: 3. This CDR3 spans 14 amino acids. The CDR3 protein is CASSPLAGGYEQYF. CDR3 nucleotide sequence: TGTGCCAGTAGCCCACTAGCGGGAGGGTACGAGCAGTACTTC.

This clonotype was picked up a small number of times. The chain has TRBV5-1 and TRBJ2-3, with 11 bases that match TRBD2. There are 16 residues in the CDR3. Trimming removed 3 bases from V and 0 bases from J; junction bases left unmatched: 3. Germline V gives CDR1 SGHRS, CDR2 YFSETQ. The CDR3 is CASSSGTSGSTDTQYF. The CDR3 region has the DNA TGCGCCAGCAGCTCCGGGACTAGCGGTAGCACAGATACGCAGTATTTT.

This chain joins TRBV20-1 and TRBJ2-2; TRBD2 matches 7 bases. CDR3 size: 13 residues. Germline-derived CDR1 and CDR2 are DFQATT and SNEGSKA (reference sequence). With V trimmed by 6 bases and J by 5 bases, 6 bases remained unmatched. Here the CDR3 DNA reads TGCAGTGCAGCCCGGGGAGGGACCGGGGAGCTGTTTTTT. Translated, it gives CSAARGGTGELFF.

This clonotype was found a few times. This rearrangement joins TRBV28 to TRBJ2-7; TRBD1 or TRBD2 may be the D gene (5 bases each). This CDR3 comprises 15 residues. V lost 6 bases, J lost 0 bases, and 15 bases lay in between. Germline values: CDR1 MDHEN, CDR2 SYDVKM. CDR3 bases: TGTGCCAGCAGCCCACCCGGGACCACCTCCTACGAGCAGTACTTC. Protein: CASSPPGTTSYEQYF.

The CDR3 reads CASSLKQGLGANVLTF. The CDR3 DNA reads as TGTGCCAGCAGTCTTAAACAGGGGCTTGGGGCCAACGTCCTGACTTTC. This chain connects TRBV28 to TRBJ2-6; the match to TRBD1 covers 7 bases. The CDR3 extends over 16 amino acids. The junction had 7 bases not matched to a gene; V was cut back by 5 bases and J by 3 bases. CDR1 is MDHEN and CDR2 is SYDVKM in the germline V gene.

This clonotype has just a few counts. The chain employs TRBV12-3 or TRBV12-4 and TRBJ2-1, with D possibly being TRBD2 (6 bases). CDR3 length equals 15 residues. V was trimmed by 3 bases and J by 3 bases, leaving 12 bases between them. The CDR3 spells CASSFVGGNYNEQFF. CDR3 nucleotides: TGTGCCAGCAGTTTTGTGGGCGGGAACTACAATGAGCAGTTCTTC.

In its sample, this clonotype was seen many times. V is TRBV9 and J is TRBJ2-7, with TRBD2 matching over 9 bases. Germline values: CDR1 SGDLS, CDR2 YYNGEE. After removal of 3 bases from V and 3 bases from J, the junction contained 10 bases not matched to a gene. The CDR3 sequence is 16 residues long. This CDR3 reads CASSAFGREGRYEQYF. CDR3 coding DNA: TGTGCCAGCAGCGCCTTCGGGCGGGAGGGCCGCTACGAGCAGTACTTC.

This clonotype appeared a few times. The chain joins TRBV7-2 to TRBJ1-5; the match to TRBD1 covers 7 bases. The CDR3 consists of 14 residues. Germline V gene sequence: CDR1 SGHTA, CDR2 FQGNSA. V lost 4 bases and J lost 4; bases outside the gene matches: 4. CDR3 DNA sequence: TGTGCCAGCAGCTCGGGACAGCCGAATCAGCCCCAGCATTTT. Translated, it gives CASSSGQPNQPQHF. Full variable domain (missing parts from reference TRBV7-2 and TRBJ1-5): GAGVSQSPSNKVTEKGKDVELRCDPISGHTALYWYRQSLGQGLEFLIYFQGNSAPDKSGLPSDRFSAERTGGSVSTLTIQRTQQEDSAVYLCASSSGQPNQPQHFGDGTRLSIL.

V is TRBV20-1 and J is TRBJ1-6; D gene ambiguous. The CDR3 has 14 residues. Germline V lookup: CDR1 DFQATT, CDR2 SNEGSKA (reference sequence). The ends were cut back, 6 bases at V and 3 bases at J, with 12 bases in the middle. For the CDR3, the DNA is TGCAGTGCCCACTTCGGAGACTATAATTCACCCCTCCACTTT. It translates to CSAHFGDYNSPLHF.

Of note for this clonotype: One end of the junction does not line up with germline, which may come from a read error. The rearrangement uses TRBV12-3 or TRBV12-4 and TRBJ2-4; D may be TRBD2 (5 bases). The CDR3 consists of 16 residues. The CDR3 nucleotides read TGTGCCAGCACCCGGACGGACCTTCTAGCCAAAAACATTCAGCACTTC. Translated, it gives CASTRTDLLAKNIQHF.

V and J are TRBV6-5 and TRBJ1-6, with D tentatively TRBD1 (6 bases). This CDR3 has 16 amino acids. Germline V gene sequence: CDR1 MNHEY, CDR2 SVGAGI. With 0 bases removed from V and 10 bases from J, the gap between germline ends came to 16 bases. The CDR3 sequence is CASSYSTGGASSPLHF. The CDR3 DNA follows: TGTGCCAGCAGTTACTCGACCGGGGGCGCGTCATCACCCCTCCACTTT.

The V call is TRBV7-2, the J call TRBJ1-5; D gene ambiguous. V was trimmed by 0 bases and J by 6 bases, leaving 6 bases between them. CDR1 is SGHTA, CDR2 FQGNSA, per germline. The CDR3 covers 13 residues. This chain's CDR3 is CASSLASFQPQHF. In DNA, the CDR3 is TGTGCCAGCAGCTTAGCGTCTTTTCAGCCCCAGCATTTT.

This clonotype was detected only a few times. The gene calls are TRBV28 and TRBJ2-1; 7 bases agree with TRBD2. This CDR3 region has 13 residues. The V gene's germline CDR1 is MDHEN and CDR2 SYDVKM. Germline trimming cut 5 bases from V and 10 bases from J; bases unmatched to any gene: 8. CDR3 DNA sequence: TGTGCCAGCAGTCCCCTGACCGGGGGGGAGCAGTTCTTC. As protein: CASSPLTGGEQFF.

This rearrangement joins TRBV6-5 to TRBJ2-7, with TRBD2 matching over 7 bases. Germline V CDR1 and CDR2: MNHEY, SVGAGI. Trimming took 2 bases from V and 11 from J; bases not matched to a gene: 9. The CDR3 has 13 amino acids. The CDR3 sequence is CASSYLGGRYEYF. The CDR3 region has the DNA TGTGCCAGCAGTTACCTCGGCGGGAGATATGAGTACTTC.

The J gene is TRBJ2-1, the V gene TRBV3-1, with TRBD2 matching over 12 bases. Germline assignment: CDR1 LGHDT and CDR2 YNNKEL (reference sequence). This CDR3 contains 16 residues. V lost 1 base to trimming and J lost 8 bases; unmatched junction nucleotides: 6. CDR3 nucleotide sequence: TGTGCCAGCAGCCAAGCACGGACTAGCGGGAACTATGAGCAGTTCTTC. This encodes CASSQARTSGNYEQFF.

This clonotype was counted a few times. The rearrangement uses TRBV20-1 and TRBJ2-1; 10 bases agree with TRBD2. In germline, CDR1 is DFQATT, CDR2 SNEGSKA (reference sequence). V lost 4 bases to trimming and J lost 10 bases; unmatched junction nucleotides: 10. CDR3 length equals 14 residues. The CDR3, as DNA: TGCAGTGCTACTCTAGCGGGAGTGGGCACGGAGCAGTTCTTC. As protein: CSATLAGVGTEQFF.